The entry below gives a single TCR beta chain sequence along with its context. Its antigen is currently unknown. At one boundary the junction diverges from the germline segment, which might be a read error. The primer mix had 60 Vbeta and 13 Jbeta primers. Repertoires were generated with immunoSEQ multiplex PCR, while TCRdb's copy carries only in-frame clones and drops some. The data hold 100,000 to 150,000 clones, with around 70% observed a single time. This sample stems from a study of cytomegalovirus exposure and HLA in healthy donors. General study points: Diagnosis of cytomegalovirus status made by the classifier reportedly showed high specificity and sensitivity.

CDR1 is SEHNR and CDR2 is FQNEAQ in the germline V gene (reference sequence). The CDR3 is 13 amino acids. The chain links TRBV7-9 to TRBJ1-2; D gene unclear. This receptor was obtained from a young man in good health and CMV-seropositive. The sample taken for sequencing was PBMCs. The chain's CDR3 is CSSSLGLNYGYTF. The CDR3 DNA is TGTTCCAGCAGCTTAGGTCTGAACTATGGCTACACCTTC.